This TCR beta chain comes out of a study of blood T cells in healthy people across ages. Study overall: Capture by template switching was about one barcoded beta molecule per two T cells.

With regard to this clonotype: Its antigen is unidentified. At one end, the junction sequence differs from germline, possibly due to a read error.

Study-wide points: Aged donors had fewer naive CD4+ cells and lower diversity than long-lived donors.

Primed by a sample-barcoded 5' primer and a J-beta primer mix, a second PCR proceeded for 7 to 11 cycles. MiXCR was run by TCRdb on the 5' RACE reads, yielding one entry per CDR3 protein. The profile shows under 1,000,000 distinct CDR3 sequences, about 46% of them singletons. The source of this sequence is an elderly man in good health. Sequencing was done on a sample of blood.

CDR3 in DNA: TGCAGTGCTTTATCCGGGACTAGCGGGATACAAGGGACCCAGTACTTC. Translation: CSALSGTSGIQGTQYF. The rearrangement joins TRBV20-1 to TRBJ2-5, with TRBD2 matching over 13 bases. The V gene's germline CDR1 is DFQATT and CDR2 SNEGSKA (reference sequence). This CDR3 spans 16 amino acids.